This T cell receptor beta chain was sequenced for a study of blood T cells in healthy people across ages. Germline V gene sequence: CDR1 SEHNR, CDR2 FQNEAQ (reference sequence). This CDR3 has 13 residues. Trimming took 5 bases from V and 9 from J, leaving 14 bases between them. Using a J-beta primer mix together with a sample-barcoded 5' primer, a second PCR was run for about 7 to 12 cycles. TCRdb reanalysed the 5' RACE reads using MiXCR and keeps one entry per CDR3 protein. The data show fewer than 1,200,000 distinct CDR3 sequences, around 27% seen once. These same data were also listed under a study on T cells of mothers and their children.

This receptor was taken from a girl aged 2 to 9 in good health. This chain joins TRBV7-9 and TRBJ2-1, with D tentatively TRBD2 (6 bases). The sample taken for sequencing was blood. CDR3 amino acids: CASSPVAGPEQFF. CDR3 DNA sequence: TGTGCCAGCAGCCCGGTCGCGGGACCTGAGCAGTTCTTC.